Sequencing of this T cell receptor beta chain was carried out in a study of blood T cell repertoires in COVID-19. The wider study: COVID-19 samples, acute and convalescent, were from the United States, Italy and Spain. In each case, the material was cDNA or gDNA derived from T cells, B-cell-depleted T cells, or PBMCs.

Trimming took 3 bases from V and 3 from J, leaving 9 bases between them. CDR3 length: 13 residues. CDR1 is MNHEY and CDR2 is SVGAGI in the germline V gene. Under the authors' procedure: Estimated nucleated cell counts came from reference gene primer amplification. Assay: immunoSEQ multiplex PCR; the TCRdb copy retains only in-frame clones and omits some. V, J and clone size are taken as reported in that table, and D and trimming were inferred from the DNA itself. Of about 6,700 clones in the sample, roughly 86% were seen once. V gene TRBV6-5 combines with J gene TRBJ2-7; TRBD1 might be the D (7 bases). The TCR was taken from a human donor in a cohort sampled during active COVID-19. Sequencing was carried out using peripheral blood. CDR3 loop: CASSYQGGYEQYF. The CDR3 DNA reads TGTGCCAGCAGTTATCAGGGGGGCTACGAGCAGTACTTC.